These 6 T cell receptor beta chains share one sample of origin, sequenced in a study of CD8+CD57+ T cells in acquired aplastic anemia (dated by TCRdb to 2016 to 2018). These reads were obtained on an Illumina HiSeq 2000. TCR beta VDJ combination and CDR3 sequence profiling used genomic DNA as the template. TCRdb trimmed the raw reads at Q25, called clones with MiXCR and kept productive beta chains. Duplicate CDR3 protein sequences are folded into a single record with the most common DNA and genes. Within this sample are just over 400,000 distinct CDR3 sequences, with about two thirds of them counted one time only. In total, the top ten clones hold approximately 3.9% of the sample. The material sequenced was sorted CD4+, CD8+, or CD8+CD57+ T cells (not recorded which) from PBMCs. These receptor sequences come from a human donor in good health, serving as a control.

This clonotype was detected once. The junction and the germline gene differ at one end; a read error may be behind it. CDR3 protein: CASSVGHGGLRKETQYF. Written as DNA, the CDR3 is TGTGCCAGCAGCGTAGGGCACGGGGGACTCCGGAAAGAAACCCAGTACTTC. The chain has TRBV7-8 and TRBJ2-5; D may be TRBD2 (6 bases). Looked up from germline, CDR1 is SGHVS and CDR2 is FQNEAQ. The CDR3 extends over 17 amino acids.

The rearrangement joins TRBV5-6 to TRBJ2-1; D gene uncertain. CDR1 SGHDT and CDR2 YYEEEE come from the germline V gene. The CDR3 runs to 13 residues. With 4 bases removed from V and 5 bases from J, the gap between germline ends came to 10 bases. This CDR3 is CASSIPNNNEQFF. In nucleotides, the CDR3 is TGTGCCAGCAGCATCCCGAACAACAATGAGCAGTTCTTC.

The gene calls are TRBV4-3 and TRBJ1-6; unclear D gene. Germline V gene sequence: CDR1 LGHNA, CDR2 YSLEER. The V gene lost 4 bases and the J gene lost 10 bases, with 11 bases spanning the gap. There are 13 residues in the CDR3. For the CDR3, the DNA is TGCGCCAGCAGCCCGCAGAAAAGCTCACCCCTCCACTTT. It encodes CASSPQKSSPLHF.

As concerns this clonotype: At one boundary the junction diverges from the germline segment, which might be a read error. This chain links TRBV19 with TRBJ2-6; the D gene is possibly TRBD1 (6 bases). The CDR3 is made up of 17 amino acids. Germline CDR1 is LNHDA and CDR2 is SQIVND (reference sequence). The CDR3 loop is CASTPGDRRAGDTIHSF. The CDR3 nucleotides read TGTGCCAGTACCCCTGGAGATAGACGGGCTGGGGACACCATCCATTCTTTC.

On this clonotype: This clone may be a read error of a much larger clone one base away. The rearrangement links TRBV6-5 to TRBJ2-5; D ambiguous. Per germline, CDR1 MNHEY and CDR2 SVGAGI. CDR3 size: 14 residues. The CDR3 DNA is TGTGTCAGCAGTACCTCGGCCCTCCAAGAGACCCAGTACTTC. This translates into CVSSTSALQETQYF.

This clonotype was seen a single time. The chain carries TRBV20-1 and TRBJ1-6; 7 bases agree with TRBD1. V was pared by 6 bases and J by 8 bases, with 10 bases of the junction left unmatched. CDR1 and CDR2 from the germline V gene are DFQATT and SNEGSKA (reference sequence). This CDR3 has 14 residues. The CDR3 sequence: CSARDRDVYSPLHF. The DNA of the CDR3 is TGCAGTGCCCGAGACAGGGACGTTTATTCACCCCTCCACTTT.